This T cell receptor beta chain was sequenced during a study of T cells after yellow fever vaccination. This CDR3 spans 16 amino acids. V lost 0 bases and J lost 1, with 11 bases in between. Looked up from germline, CDR1 is SGHNT and CDR2 is YENEEA. Template switching with 5'RACE generated the TCR cDNA and added a universal primer site and UMIs. TCRdb passed the 5' RACE reads through MiXCR, listing each CDR3 protein once. The table lists 250,000 to 300,000 distinct CDR3 sequences, about 5.2% of them singletons, with less than 3.5% in the top ten. The receptor comes from a man in his late teens or twenties who received the YFV17D yellow fever vaccine. This specimen consisted of CD4+ T cells sorted from PBMCs, obtained on the day of the yellow fever booster vaccination. The chain couples TRBV11-3 to TRBJ2-3, with D hard to call. As DNA, the CDR3 is TGTGCCAGCAGCTTAGAGCGGCGGCTATGCACAGATACGCAGTATTTT. Its translation: CASSLERRLCTDTQYF.